The 8 T cell receptor beta chains given below trace back to one sample, sequenced in a study of T-cell memory formation after mild COVID-19. From the 5' RACE reads, TCRdb called clonotypes with MiXCR, one entry per CDR3 protein. This sample has around 300,000 distinct CDR3 sequences, with around 13% found just once. Sequencing was carried out using PBMCs or a T cell subset sorted from them (not recorded which). The receptor source for this set is a man between 18 and 29 years old who had mild COVID-19 (a few samples of this study predate the infection). Cell type and time point are not known.

The table lists this clonotype with many counts. The V call is TRBV7-6, the J call TRBJ2-7; the D gene is possibly TRBD2 (6 bases). Germline CDR1 is SGHVS and CDR2 is FNYEAQ. V was cut by 4 bases and J by 5 bases, with 15 bases left in between. The CDR3 consists of 14 residues. The CDR3 bases are TGTGCCAGCAGCTCAGTTCGGGGGTACCACGAGCAGTACTTC. It translates to CASSSVRGYHEQYF. The whole variable domain, remainder taken from reference TRBV7-6 and TRBJ2-7, is GAGVSQSPRYKVTKRGQDVALRCDPISGHVSLYWYRQALGQGPEFLTYFNYEAQQDKSGLPNDRFSAERPEGSISTLTIQRTEQRDSAMYRCASSSVRGYHEQYFGPGTRLTVT.

This clonotype was counted many times. The CDR3 DNA follows: TGTGCCAGCAGCTTGAATCTAGCGGCCGTGGATACGCAGTATTTT. This gives the protein CASSLNLAAVDTQYF. The V gene is TRBV7-2, the J gene TRBJ2-3; TRBD2 aligns across 7 bases. Germline V CDR1 and CDR2: SGHTA, FQGNSA. CDR3 length equals 15 residues. V shed 3 bases and J 6 bases; nucleotides not matched to a gene: 9.

Only a few counts were recorded for this clonotype. The rearrangement joins TRBV24-1 to TRBJ2-2, with D possibly matching TRBD2 (5 bases). Germline loops: CDR1 KGHDR, CDR2 SFDVKD. This CDR3 is 15 amino acids long. The V gene lost 5 bases and the J gene lost 4 bases, with 13 bases spanning the gap. The CDR3 protein is CATSGPQRVTGELFF. In DNA form, the CDR3 reads TGTGCCACCAGTGGACCGCAGAGGGTCACCGGGGAGCTGTTTTTT.

On this clonotype: A much larger clone differs from this one at a single base, so this may be a read error. This chain links TRBV5-5 with TRBJ2-3; D may be TRBD1 (5 bases). The V gene's germline CDR1 is SGHKS and CDR2 YYEKEE (reference sequence). The CDR3 is 16 amino acids. Trimming took 4 bases from V and 2 from J, leaving 17 bases between them. CDR3 amino acids: CASSVQAGIVTDTQYF. In DNA form, the CDR3 reads TGTGCCAGCAGCGTGCAGGCAGGGATAGTCACAGATACGCAGTATTTT. The full variable domain, its missing parts supplied by reference TRBV5-5 and TRBJ2-3, is DAGVTQSPTHLIKTRGQQVTLRCSPISGHKSVSWYQQVLGQGPQFIFQYYEKEERGRGNFPDRFSARQFPNYSSELNVNALLLGDSALYLCASSVQAGIVTDTQYFGPGTRLTVL.

This clonotype was detected a few times. The V gene is TRBV6-6, the J gene TRBJ1-1; 7 positions agree with TRBD1. V dropped 6 bases and J dropped 3; count of bases not matched to a gene: 10. Germline V lookup: CDR1 MNHNY, CDR2 SVGAGI (reference sequence). This CDR3 spans 15 amino acids. CDR3 region: CASRHYRGLDTEAFF. As DNA, the CDR3 is TGTGCCAGCAGGCACTACAGGGGCTTAGACACTGAAGCTTTCTTT.

The V and J genes are TRBV7-9 and TRBJ1-2; D possibly corresponds to TRBD1 (5 bases). Trimming took off 0 bases at V and 8 bases at J, with 19 bases between the two ends. The CDR3 spans 16 residues. CDR1 is SEHNR and CDR2 is FQNEAQ in the germline V gene (reference sequence). The CDR3 region is CASSLAVAGNLIGYTF. CDR3 bases: TGTGCCAGCAGCTTAGCCGTCGCAGGGAACCTTATAGGCTACACCTTC.

This rearrangement joins TRBV6-5 to TRBJ1-2; unclear D gene. The V end lost 4 bases, the J end lost 8 bases, and 11 bases lay between the germline ends. Looked up from germline, CDR1 is MNHEY and CDR2 is SVGAGI. The CDR3 is 12 amino acids. The CDR3 nucleotides read TGTGCCAGCAGTTCCCAGCCGGTCGGCTACACCTTC. This translates into CASSSQPVGYTF.

V is TRBV10-3 and J is TRBJ1-1, with D possibly TRBD1 on 5 matching bases. This CDR3 spans 14 amino acids. In germline, CDR1 is ENHRY, CDR2 SYGVKD. V was trimmed by 7 bases and J by 7 bases, leaving 19 bases between them. CDR3 DNA sequence: TGTGCCATCACCCAGGGAGGACCTGCAGGTGAAGCTTTCTTT. It encodes CAITQGGPAGEAFF.